The 31 T cell receptor beta chains below come from one sample, sequenced in a study of T cell changes during pregnancy in multiple sclerosis. Assay: immunoSEQ multiplex PCR; the TCRdb copy retains only in-frame clones and omits some. The data hold 70,000 to 80,000 clones, with about 94% observed a single time. The sample was peripheral blood, taken in the third trimester of pregnancy. The receptors come from a female donor with multiple sclerosis, enrolled in a pregnancy study.

This rearrangement joins TRBV7-9 to TRBJ2-6; TRBD1 is a possible D gene (6 bases). The CDR3 extends over 18 amino acids. The germline V and J ends were trimmed by 1 base and 4 bases, with 17 bases remaining between them. The germline V gene encodes CDR1 SEHNR and CDR2 FQNEAQ (reference sequence). This CDR3 reads CASSLGRTVLEGANVLTF. The DNA of the CDR3 is TGTGCCAGCAGCTTAGGAAGGACAGTCCTCGAAGGGGCCAACGTCCTGACTTTC.

The chain joins TRBV10-3 to TRBJ2-1; 11 nucleotides match TRBD2. The CDR3 has 13 amino acids. V shed 6 bases and J 14 bases; nucleotides not matched to a gene: 9. Germline loops: CDR1 ENHRY, CDR2 SYGVKD. The CDR3 bases are TGTGCCATCAGGACTAGCGGGGTCCAAGGGGAGTTCTTC. Encoded protein: CAIRTSGVQGEFF.

The chain has TRBV6-4 and TRBJ2-1; TRBD1 agrees at 12 bases. Germline-derived CDR1 and CDR2 are MRHNA and SNTAGT. V was pared by 5 bases and J by 7 bases, with 6 bases of the junction left unmatched. The CDR3 has 15 amino acids. As DNA, the CDR3 is TGTGCCAGCAGTTTGGCGGGACAGGGGGCGAATGAGCAGTTCTTC. Residues: CASSLAGQGANEQFF.

About this clone itself: One end of the junction is discordant with germline, which a read error may explain. The chain combines TRBV7-7 with TRBJ2-2; D is perhaps TRBD1 (6 bases). The CDR3 is made up of 15 amino acids. Germline assignment: CDR1 SSHAT and CDR2 FNYEAQ (reference sequence). For the CDR3, the DNA is TGTGCTAGCAGTCAAGGACAGAGATGGACCGGGGAGCTGTTTTTT. This gives the protein CASSQGQRWTGELFF.

V is TRBV19 and J is TRBJ1-2; 9 bases fit TRBD1. V trimming: 2 bases; J trimming: 4 bases; junction bases outside the gene matches: 8. The CDR3 runs 16 residues. Germline CDR1 reads LNHDA; CDR2 reads SQIVND (reference sequence). The CDR3 DNA reads TGTGCCAGTAGTATACAATGGACAGGGGTCGGCTATGGCTACACCTTC. Residues: CASSIQWTGVGYGYTF.

This clone showed up just once. V and J are TRBV4-3 and TRBJ1-5; 12 bases line up with TRBD1. This CDR3 spans 17 amino acids. Germline V CDR1 and CDR2: LGHNA, YSLEER. With V trimmed by 1 base and J by 7 bases, 8 bases remained unmatched. CDR3: CASSQAYRDRGPQPQHF. CDR3 coding DNA: TGCGCCAGCAGCCAAGCATACCGGGACAGGGGGCCCCAGCCCCAGCATTTT.

The genes are TRBV11-1 and TRBJ2-1; TRBD2 is a possible D gene (7 bases). Germline CDR1 is SGHAT and CDR2 is FQDESV (reference sequence). This CDR3 contains 16 residues. The V end lost 5 bases, the J end lost 7 bases, and 21 bases lay between the germline ends. The CDR3 reads CASSPKRGGVGNEQFF. As DNA, the CDR3 is TGTGCCAGCAGCCCTAAAAGGGGGGGAGTGGGGAATGAGCAGTTCTTC. Full variable domain (missing parts from reference TRBV11-1 and TRBJ2-1): EAEVAQSPRYKITEKSQAVAFWCDPISGHATLYWYRQILGQGPELLVQFQDESVVDDSQLPKDRFSAERLKGVDSTLKIQPAELGDSAMYLCASSPKRGGVGNEQFFGPGTRLTVL.

For this clone: Compared with germline, one end of the junction differs, possibly owing to a read error. The gene calls are TRBV7-7 and TRBJ1-3; D not certain. CDR3 length: 15 amino acids. From germline, CDR1 is SSHAT and CDR2 FNYEAQ (reference sequence). CDR3 region: CASSPQAGAGNTIYF. CDR3 DNA sequence: TGTGCTAGCAGCCCCCAGGCGGGTGCTGGAAACACCATATATTTT.

The V gene is TRBV19, the J gene TRBJ1-1; D not resolved. Germline V CDR1 and CDR2: LNHDA, SQIVND (reference sequence). The V end was cut by 3 bases, the J end by 4 bases, with 9 bases between. The CDR3 has 13 amino acids. The CDR3 nucleotides read TGTGCCAGTAGTATTGGGGAGGCCACTGAAGCTTTCTTT. This gives the protein CASSIGEATEAFF.

In DNA, the CDR3 is TGTGCCAGCGGAGACAGGGTATATGGCTACACCTTC. Protein product: CASGDRVYGYTF. V and J are TRBV9 and TRBJ1-2, with TRBD1 matching 7 bases. CDR3 length: 12 residues. The trim removed 7 bases at V and 5 bases at J, leaving 5 bases unmatched. CDR1 and CDR2 (germline): SGDLS, YYNGEE.

The V gene is TRBV30, the J gene TRBJ1-6, with 11 bases that match TRBD1. V trimming: 1 base; J trimming: 11 bases; junction bases outside the gene matches: 7. The CDR3 spans 15 residues. Germline-derived CDR1 and CDR2 are GTSNPN and SVGIG (reference sequence). This CDR3 is CAWSAGTGGITPLHF. The CDR3, as DNA: TGTGCCTGGAGTGCCGGGACAGGGGGTATTACACCCCTCCACTTT.

As DNA, the CDR3 is TGTGCCAGCACCCTCTTAAAGGGGGTTGAGACTGAAGCTTTCTTT. Protein: CASTLLKGVETEAFF. V usage is TRBV6-4 and J usage is TRBJ1-1; D is possibly TRBD1 (6 bases). V lost 7 bases and J lost 5, with 20 bases in between. Germline V CDR1 and CDR2: MRHNA, SNTAGT. CDR3 length: 15 amino acids.

This rearrangement joins TRBV7-9 to TRBJ2-3; no reliable D call. The V gene's germline CDR1 is SEHNR and CDR2 FQNEAQ (reference sequence). Between the trimmed V and J ends, which lost 2 bases and 1 base, there was a span of 7 bases. The CDR3 contains 14 residues. This CDR3 reads CASSLSAGTDTQYF. The CDR3 coding sequence is TGTGCCAGCAGCTTAAGCGCGGGCACAGATACGCAGTATTTT.

The V and J genes are TRBV15 and TRBJ2-7, with D perhaps TRBD1 (6 bases). The germline V gene has CDR1 LNHNV and CDR2 YYDKDF (reference sequence). This CDR3 contains 16 residues. V shed 1 base and J shed 3 bases, with 16 bases lying between them. The CDR3 sequence: CATSRASSRDNYEQYF. CDR3 nucleotide sequence: TGTGCCACCAGCAGAGCATCAAGCCGGGACAACTACGAGCAGTACTTC.

The V and J genes are TRBV9 and TRBJ2-7, with 9 bases identical to TRBD2. The CDR3 contains 16 residues. V dropped 0 bases and J dropped 4; count of bases not matched to a gene: 8. Germline V lookup: CDR1 SGDLS, CDR2 YYNGEE. As DNA, the CDR3 is TGTGCCAGCAGCGTAGCTGGAAGCGGGGGGTATTACGAGCAGTACTTC. Encoded protein: CASSVAGSGGYYEQYF.

The V and J genes are TRBV30 and TRBJ1-1; tentatively, D is TRBD1 (5 bases). Germline V gene lookup returns CDR1 GTSNPN and CDR2 SVGIG (reference sequence). The V end lost 3 bases, the J end lost 0 bases, and 14 bases lay between the germline ends. CDR3 size: 15 residues. The chain's CDR3 is CAWRFGGSLNTEAFF. The CDR3 coding sequence is TGTGCCTGGAGGTTTGGGGGGTCCCTGAACACTGAAGCTTTCTTT. The full variable domain, its missing parts supplied by reference TRBV30 and TRBJ1-1, is SQTIHQWPATLVQPVGSPLSLECTVEGTSNPNLYWYRQAAGRGLQLLFYSVGIGQISSEVPQNLSASRPQDRQFILSSKKLLLSDSGFYLCAWRFGGSLNTEAFFGQGTRLTVV.

The sample holds one count of this clone. V usage is TRBV6-5 and J usage is TRBJ2-7; the match to TRBD1 covers 9 bases. The CDR3 totals 15 residues. The germline V gene encodes CDR1 MNHEY and CDR2 SVGAGI. The V segment lost 6 bases and the J segment 2 bases; nucleotides outside the gene matches: 8. This chain's CDR3 is CASSREQGATYEQYF. The DNA of the CDR3 is TGTGCCAGCAGCCGCGAACAGGGGGCAACCTACGAGCAGTACTTC.

The chain couples TRBV11-3 to TRBJ1-1; TRBD1 might be the D (6 bases). Germline CDR1 is SGHNT and CDR2 is YENEEA. The germline V and J ends were trimmed by 0 bases and 1 base, with 9 bases remaining between them. The CDR3 is 15 amino acids. The CDR3 DNA is TGTGCCAGCAGCTTAGAAACAGGGAAGAACACTGAAGCTTTCTTT. This gives the protein CASSLETGKNTEAFF.

The chain couples TRBV7-2 to TRBJ1-1, with D possibly TRBD1 on 6 matching bases. Germline CDR1 and CDR2: SGHTA and FQGNSA. The CDR3 sequence is 14 residues long. V lost 5 bases and J lost 4, with 14 bases in between. In DNA form, the CDR3 reads TGTGCCAGCAGCCCGAACAGGGATCTCACTGAAGCTTTCTTT. Amino acids: CASSPNRDLTEAFF.

The V call is TRBV5-1, the J call TRBJ1-2; 10 nucleotides match TRBD1. The CDR3 totals 14 residues. The V and J ends lost 2 bases and 9 bases, in that order; junction bases with no gene match: 7. Looked up from germline, CDR1 is SGHRS and CDR2 is YFSETQ. DNA for the CDR3: TGCGCCAGCAGCTTCCGGGACAGGGGCGGAAGCTACACCTTC. It encodes CASSFRDRGGSYTF.

This clone is a singleton in its sample. V gene TRBV7-9 combines with J gene TRBJ2-7; a weak D match, TRBD1 (7 bases). V was trimmed by 4 bases and J by 3 bases, leaving 13 bases between them. Germline V CDR1 and CDR2: SEHNR, FQNEAQ (reference sequence). The CDR3 loop spans 14 amino acids. CDR3 in amino acids: CASSSRDSFYEQYF. CDR3 nucleotide sequence: TGTGCCAGCAGCTCGCGGGACAGCTTCTACGAGCAGTACTTC.

The chain is built from TRBV6-6 and TRBJ1-5; tentatively, D is TRBD1 (6 bases). The CDR3 is 14 amino acids. The V gene lost 8 bases and the J gene lost 2 bases, with 13 bases spanning the gap. Germline values: CDR1 MNHNY, CDR2 SVGAGI (reference sequence). In DNA form, the CDR3 reads TGTGCCAGCCGCGACAGGCCGGGCAATCAGCCCCAGCATTTT. It encodes CASRDRPGNQPQHF.

The chain combines TRBV19 with TRBJ2-1, with TRBD2 matching over 12 bases. The CDR3 has 16 amino acids. In germline, CDR1 is LNHDA, CDR2 SQIVND (reference sequence). V lost 6 bases to trimming and J lost 9 bases; unmatched junction nucleotides: 12. For the CDR3, the DNA is TGTGCCAGTAGCCGCCAAGGACTAGCGGGGAGGGGTGAGCAGTTCTTC. This encodes CASSRQGLAGRGEQFF.

The chain couples TRBV2 to TRBJ2-7; D perhaps matches TRBD1 (6 bases). The germline V and J ends were trimmed by 7 bases and 5 bases, with 18 bases remaining between them. The CDR3 is 14 amino acids. Germline V gives CDR1 SNHLY, CDR2 FYNNEI. In DNA, the CDR3 is TGTGCCAGCAACCTACTGGGTGGACAGCACGAGCAGTACTTC. Its translation is CASNLLGGQHEQYF.

The chain carries TRBV9 and TRBJ1-3; 7 bases are shared with TRBD1. CDR3 length: 16 residues. CDR1 and CDR2 (germline): SGDLS, YYNGEE. The trim removed 4 bases at V and 2 bases at J, leaving 9 bases unmatched. DNA of the CDR3: TGTGCCAGCAGCCCACGACAGGGAGCCCCTGGAAACACCATATATTTT. Encoded protein: CASSPRQGAPGNTIYF.

V gene TRBV7-3 combines with J gene TRBJ2-7, with D perhaps TRBD1 (6 bases). Germline CDR1 reads SGHTA; CDR2 reads FQGTGA. This CDR3 has 15 residues. Trimming pared 5 bases from V and 3 bases from J, leaving 17 bases between. The CDR3 reads CASSADPGTRYEQYF. CDR3 nucleotide sequence: TGTGCCAGCAGCGCAGACCCCGGGACACGCTACGAGCAGTACTTC. The full variable domain, in which reference TRBV7-3 and TRBJ2-7 provide the parts outside the CDR3, is GAGVSQTPSNKVTEKGKYVELRCDPISGHTALYWYRQSLGQGPEFLIYFQGTGAADDSGLPNDRFFAVRPEGSVSTLKIQRTERGDSAVYLCASSADPGTRYEQYFGPGTRLTVT.

This clone has only one observation. This rearrangement joins TRBV2 to TRBJ2-1; D gene unclear. The CDR3 runs to 15 residues. Per the germline V gene, CDR1 is SNHLY and CDR2 is FYNNEI. V dropped 3 bases and J dropped 0 bases, with 9 bases sitting between them. CDR3 sequence: CASSEQQSSYNEQFF. For the CDR3, the DNA is TGTGCCAGCAGTGAGCAACAGAGCTCCTACAATGAGCAGTTCTTC.

This clone has just a few counts. The chain carries TRBV5-1 and TRBJ1-2, with 8 nucleotides matching TRBD1. Germline-derived CDR1 and CDR2 are SGHRS and YFSETQ. V shed 4 bases and J 3 bases; nucleotides not matched to a gene: 5. The CDR3 spans 14 residues. CDR3: CASSVLTGDYGYTF. The CDR3 DNA follows: TGCGCCAGCAGCGTTTTGACAGGGGACTATGGCTACACCTTC. The whole variable domain, remainder taken from reference TRBV5-1 and TRBJ1-2, is KAGVTQTPRYLIKTRGQQVTLSCSPISGHRSVSWYQQTPGQGLQFLFEYFSETQRNKGNFPGRFSGRQFSNSRSEMNVSTLELGDSALYLCASSVLTGDYGYTFGSGTRLTVV.

V usage is TRBV19 and J usage is TRBJ2-6; the D gene is possibly TRBD1 (5 bases). The CDR3 extends over 16 amino acids. Germline assignment: CDR1 LNHDA and CDR2 SQIVND (reference sequence). The germline V and J ends were trimmed by 3 bases and 1 base, with 10 bases remaining between them. The DNA for the CDR3 is TGTGCCAGTAGTATCCCCCAGGGATCTGGGGCCAACGTCCTGACTTTC. Translating gives CASSIPQGSGANVLTF.

This clone occurred once. This chain connects TRBV7-3 to TRBJ1-1; D unclear. CDR1 and CDR2 from the germline V gene are SGHTA and FQGTGA. The CDR3 sequence is 15 residues long. V lost 1 base and J lost 1, with 10 bases in between. CDR3 sequence (DNA): TGTGCCAGCAGCTTAAACAGCCTGGCGAACACTGAAGCTTTCTTT. It encodes CASSLNSLANTEAFF.

The chain links TRBV19 to TRBJ2-3; TRBD1 agrees at 8 bases. Germline values: CDR1 LNHDA, CDR2 SQIVND (reference sequence). Losses at the gene ends were 7 bases for V and 4 bases for J; bases not matched to a gene: 7. The CDR3 has 14 amino acids. The CDR3 sequence: CASIGQGKPDTQYF. In DNA form, the CDR3 reads TGTGCCAGTATTGGACAGGGAAAGCCAGATACGCAGTATTTT.